Here is one T cell receptor (beta chain) with its context. The sample is drawn from a study of blood T cell repertoires in COVID-19. Across the study: T cells, B-cell-depleted T cells, or PBMCs supplied cDNA or gDNA.

Only in-frame clones appear in the TCRdb table, and some are missing; sequencing was by immunoSEQ multiplex PCR. The profile covers fewer than 300,000 clones, with about 85% appearing a single time and roughly 0.87% taken by the ten largest. Germline lookup yields CDR1 LGHNA and CDR2 YNFKEQ. The V and J ends lost 0 bases and 6 bases respectively, with 9 bases between them. The CDR3 is made up of 14 amino acids. Patients from Seattle were sampled longitudinally, starting during active infection. The chain employs TRBV4-2 and TRBJ2-1, with D hard to call. Sequencing was performed on peripheral blood. This sequence originates from a human donor with COVID-19, enrolled during active disease. The donor label of this sample is uncertain. CDR3 coding DNA: TGTGCCAGCAGCCAAGATAAGATGGCCAATGAGCAGTTCTTC. Protein product: CASSQDKMANEQFF.